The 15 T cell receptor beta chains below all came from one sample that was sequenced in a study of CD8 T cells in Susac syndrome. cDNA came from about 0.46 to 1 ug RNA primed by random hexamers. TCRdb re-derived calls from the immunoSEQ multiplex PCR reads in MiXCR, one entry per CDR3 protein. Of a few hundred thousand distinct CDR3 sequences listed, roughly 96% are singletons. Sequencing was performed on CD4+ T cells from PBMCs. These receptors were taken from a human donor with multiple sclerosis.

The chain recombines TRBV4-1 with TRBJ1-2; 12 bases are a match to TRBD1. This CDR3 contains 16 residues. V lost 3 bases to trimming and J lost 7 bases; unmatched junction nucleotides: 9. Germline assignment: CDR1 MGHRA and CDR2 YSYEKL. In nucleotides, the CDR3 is TGCGCCAGCAGCCACGAAAAGGGACAGGGGGCGCGTGGCTACACCTTC. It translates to CASSHEKGQGARGYTF.

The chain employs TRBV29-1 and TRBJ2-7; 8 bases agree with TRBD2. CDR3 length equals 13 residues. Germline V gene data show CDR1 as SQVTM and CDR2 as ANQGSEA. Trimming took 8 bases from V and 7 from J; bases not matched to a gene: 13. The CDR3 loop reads CSIGRSGGVEQYF. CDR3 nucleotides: TGCAGCATTGGCCGGTCGGGAGGGGTGGAGCAGTACTTC.

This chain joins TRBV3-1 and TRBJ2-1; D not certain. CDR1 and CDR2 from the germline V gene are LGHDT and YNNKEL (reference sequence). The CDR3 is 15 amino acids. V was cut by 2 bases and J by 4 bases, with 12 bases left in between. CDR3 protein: CASSQRPLQYNEQFF. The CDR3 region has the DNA TGTGCCAGCAGCCAACGGCCCCTCCAATACAATGAGCAGTTCTTC.

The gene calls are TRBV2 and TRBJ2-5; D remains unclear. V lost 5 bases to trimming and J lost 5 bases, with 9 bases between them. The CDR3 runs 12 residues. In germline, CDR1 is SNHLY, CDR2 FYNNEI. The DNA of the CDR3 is TGTGCCAGCAGTAGCATGTCGGAGACCCAGTACTTC. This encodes CASSSMSETQYF.

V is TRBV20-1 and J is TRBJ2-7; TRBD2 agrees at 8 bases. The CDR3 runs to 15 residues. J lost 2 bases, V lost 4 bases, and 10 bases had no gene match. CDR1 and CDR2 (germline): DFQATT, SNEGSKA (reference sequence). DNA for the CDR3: TGCAGTGCTATGCGGATACTAGCGGAGACCTACGAGCAGTACTTC. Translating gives CSAMRILAETYEQYF.

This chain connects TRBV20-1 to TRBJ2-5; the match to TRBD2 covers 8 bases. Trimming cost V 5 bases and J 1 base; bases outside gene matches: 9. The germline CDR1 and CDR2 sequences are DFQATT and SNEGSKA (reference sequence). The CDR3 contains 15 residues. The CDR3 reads CSAFPGGAAQETQYF. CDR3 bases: TGCAGTGCTTTTCCGGGAGGGGCAGCCCAAGAGACCCAGTACTTC.

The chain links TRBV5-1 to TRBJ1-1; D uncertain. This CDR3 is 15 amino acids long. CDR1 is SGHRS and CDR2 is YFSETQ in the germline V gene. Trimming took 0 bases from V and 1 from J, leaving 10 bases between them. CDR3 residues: CASSLEGGENTEAFF. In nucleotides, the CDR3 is TGCGCCAGCAGCTTGGAAGGCGGGGAGAACACTGAAGCTTTCTTT.

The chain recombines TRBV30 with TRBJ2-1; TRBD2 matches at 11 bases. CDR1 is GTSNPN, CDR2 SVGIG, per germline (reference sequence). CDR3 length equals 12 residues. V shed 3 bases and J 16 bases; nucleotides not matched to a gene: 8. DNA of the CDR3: TGTGCCTGGAGCCCTCCTCTAGCGGGAGGCTTCTTC. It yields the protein CAWSPPLAGGFF.

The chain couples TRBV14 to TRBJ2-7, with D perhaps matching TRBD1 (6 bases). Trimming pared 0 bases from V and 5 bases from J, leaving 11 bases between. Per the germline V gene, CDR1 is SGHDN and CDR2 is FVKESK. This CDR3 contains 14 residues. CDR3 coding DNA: TGTGCCAGCAGCCAAGAACAGGGAAAAGACGAGCAGTACTTC. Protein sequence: CASSQEQGKDEQYF.

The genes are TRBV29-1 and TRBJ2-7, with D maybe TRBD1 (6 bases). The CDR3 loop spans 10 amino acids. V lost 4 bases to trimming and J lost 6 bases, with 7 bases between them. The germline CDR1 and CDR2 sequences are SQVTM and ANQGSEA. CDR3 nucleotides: TGCAGCGTTGGAGGGGGCGAGCAGTACTTC. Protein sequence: CSVGGGEQYF.

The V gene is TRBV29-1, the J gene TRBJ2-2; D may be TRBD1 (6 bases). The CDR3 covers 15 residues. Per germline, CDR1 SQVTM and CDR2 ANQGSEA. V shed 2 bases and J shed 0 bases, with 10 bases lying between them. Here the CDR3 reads CSVEMGATNTGELFF. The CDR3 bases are TGCAGCGTTGAAATGGGGGCTACGAACACCGGGGAGCTGTTTTTT.

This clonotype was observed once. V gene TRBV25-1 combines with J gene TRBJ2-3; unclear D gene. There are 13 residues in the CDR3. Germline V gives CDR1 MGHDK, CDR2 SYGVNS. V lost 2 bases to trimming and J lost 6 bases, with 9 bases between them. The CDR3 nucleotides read TGTGCCAGCAGTGAACCTGGGGTCGATACGCAGTATTTT. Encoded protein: CASSEPGVDTQYF.

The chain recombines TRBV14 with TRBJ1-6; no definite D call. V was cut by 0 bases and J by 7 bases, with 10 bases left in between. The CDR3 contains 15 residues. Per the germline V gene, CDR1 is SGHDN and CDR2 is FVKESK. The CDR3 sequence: CASSQDWGGNSPLHF. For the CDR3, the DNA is TGTGCCAGCAGCCAAGACTGGGGAGGAAATTCACCCCTCCACTTT.

CDR3 nucleotides: TGTGCCAGCAGGGGACTAGCGGGAGTGGGAACCGGGGAGCTGTTTTTT. It specifies CASRGLAGVGTGELFF. The V gene is TRBV12-3 or TRBV12-4, the J gene TRBJ2-2; 14 nucleotides line up with TRBD2. CDR3 length: 16 amino acids. Germline trimming cut 6 bases from V and 5 bases from J; bases unmatched to any gene: 5.

The CDR3 sequence is CASSLPPRGAFF. Here the CDR3 DNA reads TGTGCCAGCAGCTTACCCCCTAGGGGGGCTTTCTTT. This chain uses TRBV7-9 with TRBJ1-1; tentative D call: TRBD1 (6 bases). Germline assignment: CDR1 SEHNR and CDR2 FQNEAQ (reference sequence). The V gene lost 2 bases and the J gene lost 11 bases, with 12 bases spanning the gap. The CDR3 covers 12 residues.